This TCR beta chain was recorded in a study of response to subunit inactivated influenza vaccine. The study's findings and limits: Authors suggested that a seasonal influenza vaccination recruits few new T cells each time.

TCRdb reprocessed the RT-PCR reads via MiXCR and lists one record per CDR3 protein. This sample yields 750,000 to 850,000 distinct CDR3 sequences, of which around 20% are seen a single time; roughly 11% belongs to the top ten. This clonotype turned up a few times. Its antigen is still unknown. Trimming cost V 6 bases and J 3 bases, with 14 bases left between them. The CDR3 has 15 amino acids. Per the germline V gene, CDR1 is SNHLY and CDR2 is FYNNEI. The V call is TRBV2, the J call TRBJ2-2, with unresolved D. The sequences come from PBMCs from blood, collected 5 days after vaccination. The clonotype was recovered from a man aged 45-60 years who received an inactivated influenza vaccine. The CDR3 DNA follows: TGTGCCAGCAGCCAAACCCCGAGTTACACCGGGGAGCTGTTTTTT. Protein sequence: CASSQTPSYTGELFF.